This T cell receptor beta chain was documented in a study of blood T cell repertoires in COVID-19. For recovered donors of Cohort 3, there were two negative PCRs, clearance, or symptom resolution. Some clones are missing from TCRdb's copy, which holds only in-frame ones; the method was immunoSEQ multiplex PCR. The data show around 500,000 clones, approximately 91% seen once. The receptor comes from a woman aged 55-70 years who had recovered from COVID-19. Sequences were obtained from PBMCs or T cells enriched from blood (not recorded which).

The CDR3 DNA reads TGCGCCAGCAGCTTGGTGCTCACAGGGTCATGGACTGAAGCTTTCTTT. Amino acids: CASSLVLTGSWTEAFF. The rearrangement uses TRBV5-1 and TRBJ1-1, with D perhaps matching TRBD1 (6 bases). Trimming left V 0 bases short and J 5 bases short, with 17 bases between. The CDR3 totals 16 residues. Germline assignment: CDR1 SGHRS and CDR2 YFSETQ.